The next 8 T cell receptor beta chains were all read from a single sample in a study of shared T cell receptors in the human thymus. Clones were sequenced by immunoSEQ multiplex PCR, and TCRdb holds only the in-frame ones, with some missing. The profile shows some 720,000 clones, approximately 90% of them singletons. This sample also belongs to another study, concerning human thymus T cells.

The material sequenced was thymocytes. The receptors were sampled from a boy younger than two with a congenital heart defect.

This rearrangement joins TRBV19 to TRBJ1-2, with TRBD1 identical over 7 bases. The trim removed 3 bases at V and 3 bases at J, leaving 4 bases unmatched. This CDR3 comprises 14 residues. The germline V gene encodes CDR1 LNHDA and CDR2 SQIVND (reference sequence). Here the CDR3 DNA reads TGTGCCAGTAGTATTGACAGGGTAGACTATGGCTACACCTTC. It specifies CASSIDRVDYGYTF. Using reference TRBV19 and TRBJ1-2 for the parts outside the CDR3, the full variable domain is DGGITQSPKYLFRKEGQNVTLSCEQNLNHDAMYWYRQDPGQGLRLIYYSQIVNDFQKGDIAEGYSVSREKKESFPLTVTSAQKNPTAFYLCASSIDRVDYGYTFGSGTRLTVV.

This sequence joins TRBV6-5 and TRBJ1-3; no firm D call. There are 15 residues in the CDR3. Looked up from germline, CDR1 is MNHEY and CDR2 is SVGAGI. Trimming cost V 6 bases and J 0 bases, with 12 bases left between them. The CDR3 DNA reads as TGTGCCAGCAGCTGGGAGTCCCCCTCTGGAAACACCATATATTTT. Amino acid sequence: CASSWESPSGNTIYF.

The chain is built from TRBV10-3 and TRBJ2-5; 11 positions match TRBD2. The CDR3 sequence is 16 residues long. CDR1 is ENHRY and CDR2 is SYGVKD in the germline V gene. The J segment lost 2 bases and the V segment lost 3 bases, leaving 5 bases of the junction unmatched. This chain's CDR3 is CAISDLLAGVQETQYF. The CDR3 nucleotides are TGTGCCATCAGTGACCTACTAGCGGGAGTGCAAGAGACCCAGTACTTC.

V usage is TRBV28 and J usage is TRBJ1-2; D call uncertain. V was cut by 6 bases and J by 8 bases, with 13 bases left in between. The CDR3 spans 12 residues. The germline V gene encodes CDR1 MDHEN and CDR2 SYDVKM. CDR3 DNA sequence: TGTGCCAGCAGAAATCCGCTACAGGGCTACACCTTC. Translated, it gives CASRNPLQGYTF.

V usage is TRBV5-4 and J usage is TRBJ2-1, with 8 bases matching TRBD2. There are 19 residues in the CDR3. Germline CDR1 is SGHNT and CDR2 is YYREEE (reference sequence). The trim removed 3 bases at V and 2 bases at J, leaving 16 bases unmatched. CDR3 region: CASSSQRTSSNRPYNEQFF. Written as DNA, the CDR3 is TGTGCCAGCAGCTCCCAGCGGACTAGCTCCAATAGGCCCTACAATGAGCAGTTCTTC.

The chain couples TRBV5-6 to TRBJ2-5; 12 bases fit TRBD2. The V segment lost 3 bases and the J segment 4 bases; nucleotides outside the gene matches: 13. CDR1 and CDR2 (germline): SGHDT, YYEEEE. This CDR3 contains 18 residues. CDR3 region: CASSSGWTSGILGETQYF. For the CDR3, the DNA is TGTGCCAGCAGCTCGGGGTGGACTAGCGGGATCTTGGGAGAGACCCAGTACTTC. Full variable domain (remainder filled in from reference TRBV5-6 and TRBJ2-5): DAGVTQSPTHLIKTRGQQVTLRCSPKSGHDTVSWYQQALGQGPQFIFQYYEEEERQRGNFPDRFSGHQFPNYSSELNVNALLLGDSALYLCASSSGWTSGILGETQYFGPGTRLLVL.

The genes are TRBV7-6 and TRBJ2-3, with 11 positions matching TRBD2. The junction had 5 bases not matched to a gene; V was cut back by 1 base and J by 5 bases. Germline values: CDR1 SGHVS, CDR2 FNYEAQ. The CDR3 contains 16 residues. CDR3 DNA sequence: TGTGCCAGCAGCTTAGGTAGCGGGAGGGCCGAAGATACGCAGTATTTT. Protein: CASSLGSGRAEDTQYF.

CDR3: CASSPKAAGANTEAFF. The CDR3 DNA is TGTGCCAGCAGCCCCAAAGCAGCAGGGGCGAACACTGAAGCTTTCTTT. The chain uses TRBV4-2 and TRBJ1-1; possibly TRBD1 for D (6 bases). V lost 4 bases and J lost 1, with 16 bases in between. CDR1 and CDR2 from the germline V gene are LGHNA and YNFKEQ. The CDR3 runs to 16 residues.